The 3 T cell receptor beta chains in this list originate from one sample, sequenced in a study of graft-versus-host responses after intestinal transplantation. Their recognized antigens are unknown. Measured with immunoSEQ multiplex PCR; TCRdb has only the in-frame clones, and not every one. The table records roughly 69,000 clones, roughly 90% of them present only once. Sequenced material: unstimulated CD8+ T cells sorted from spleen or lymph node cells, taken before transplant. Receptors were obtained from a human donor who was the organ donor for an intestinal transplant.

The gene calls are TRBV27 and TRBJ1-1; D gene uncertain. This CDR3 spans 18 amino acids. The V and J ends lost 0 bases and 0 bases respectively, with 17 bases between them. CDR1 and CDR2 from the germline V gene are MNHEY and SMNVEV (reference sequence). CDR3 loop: CASSLSRWWPRMNTEAFF. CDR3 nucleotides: TGTGCCAGCAGTTTATCGAGGTGGTGGCCCAGAATGAACACTGAAGCTTTCTTT.

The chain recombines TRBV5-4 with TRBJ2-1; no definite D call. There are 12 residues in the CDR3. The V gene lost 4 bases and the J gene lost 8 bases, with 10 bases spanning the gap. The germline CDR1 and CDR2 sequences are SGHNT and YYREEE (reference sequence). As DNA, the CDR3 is TGTGCCAGCAGCGTCCAAAGCGATGAGCAGTTCTTC. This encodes CASSVQSDEQFF.

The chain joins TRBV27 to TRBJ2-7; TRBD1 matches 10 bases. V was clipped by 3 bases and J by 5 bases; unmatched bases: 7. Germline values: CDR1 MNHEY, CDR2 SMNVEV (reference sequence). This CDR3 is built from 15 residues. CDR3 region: CASSLTGGPFHEQYF. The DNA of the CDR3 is TGTGCCAGCAGTTTGACAGGGGGCCCCTTTCACGAGCAGTACTTC.